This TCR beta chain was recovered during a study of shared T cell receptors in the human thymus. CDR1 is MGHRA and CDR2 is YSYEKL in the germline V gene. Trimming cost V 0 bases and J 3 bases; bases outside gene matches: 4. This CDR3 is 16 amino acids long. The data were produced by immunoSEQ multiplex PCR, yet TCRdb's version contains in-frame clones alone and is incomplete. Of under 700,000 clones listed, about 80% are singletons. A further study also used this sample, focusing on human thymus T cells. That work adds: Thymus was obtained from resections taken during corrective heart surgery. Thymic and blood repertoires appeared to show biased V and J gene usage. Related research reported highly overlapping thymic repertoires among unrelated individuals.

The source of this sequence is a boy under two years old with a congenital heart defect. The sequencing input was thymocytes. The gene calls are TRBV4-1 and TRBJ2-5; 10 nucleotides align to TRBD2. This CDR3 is CASSQEAGGPEETQYF. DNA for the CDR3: TGCGCCAGCAGCCAAGAAGCGGGAGGGCCGGAAGAGACCCAGTACTTC.